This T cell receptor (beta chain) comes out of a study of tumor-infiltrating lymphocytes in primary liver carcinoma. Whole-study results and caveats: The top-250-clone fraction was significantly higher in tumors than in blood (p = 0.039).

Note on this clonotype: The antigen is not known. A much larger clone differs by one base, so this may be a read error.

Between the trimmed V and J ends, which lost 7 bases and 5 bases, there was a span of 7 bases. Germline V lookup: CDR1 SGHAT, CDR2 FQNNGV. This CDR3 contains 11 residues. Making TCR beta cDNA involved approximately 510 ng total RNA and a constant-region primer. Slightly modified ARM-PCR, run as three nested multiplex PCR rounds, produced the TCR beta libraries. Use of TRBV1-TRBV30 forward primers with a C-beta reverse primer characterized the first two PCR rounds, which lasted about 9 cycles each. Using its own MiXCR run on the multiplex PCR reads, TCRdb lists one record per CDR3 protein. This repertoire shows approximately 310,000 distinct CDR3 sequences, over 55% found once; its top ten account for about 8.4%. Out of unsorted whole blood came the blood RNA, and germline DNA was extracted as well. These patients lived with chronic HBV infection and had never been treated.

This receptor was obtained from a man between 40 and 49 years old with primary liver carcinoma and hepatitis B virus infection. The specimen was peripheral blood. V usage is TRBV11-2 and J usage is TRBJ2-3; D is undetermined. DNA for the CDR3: TGTGCCAGCAACCTTCTAGATACGCAGTATTTT. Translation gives CASNLLDTQYF.